The next 23 T cell receptor beta chains were all read from a single sample in a study of CD8 T cells in ankylosing spondylitis (dated by TCRdb to about 2017). Libraries came from 5' RACE. Sequencing took place on an Illumina HiSeq 2500. Using fastp trimming at Q25 and MiXCR clonotype assembly, TCRdb reanalyzed the public sequencing data and kept in-frame beta chains. Each CDR3 protein appears once, grouped with its most common genes and DNA. The sample table lists 200,000 to 250,000 distinct CDR3 sequences, roughly 24% of them with a count of one. Approximately 6.6% of the sample comes from the top ten. The source material was blood, either unsorted or a sorted T cell fraction (not recorded which). These receptors all come from a male donor with ankylosing spondylitis or in good health (not recorded which).

This clonotype came up many times. The rearrangement links TRBV20-1 to TRBJ1-4; D may be TRBD1 (5 bases). V lost 1 base and J 7 bases, leaving 10 bases between the germline ends. The CDR3 is 13 residues long. The germline gives CDR1 DFQATT, CDR2 SNEGSKA (reference sequence). CDR3 in amino acids: CSARAQGIEKLFF. In DNA, the CDR3 is TGCAGTGCTAGAGCTCAGGGTATTGAAAAACTGTTTTTT.

This clonotype occurred many times. DNA of the CDR3: TGTGCCACGGCCGGGACAGGACCCAATCAGCCCCAGCATTTT. This gives the protein CATAGTGPNQPQHF. This chain uses TRBV15 with TRBJ1-5; 8 nucleotides align to TRBD1. This CDR3 spans 14 amino acids. Germline V gives CDR1 LNHNV, CDR2 YYDKDF (reference sequence). The J segment lost 3 bases and the V segment lost 9 bases, leaving 7 bases of the junction unmatched. The variable domain in full, completed from reference TRBV15 and TRBJ1-5, reads DAMVIQNPRYQVTQFGKPVTLSCSQTLNHNVMYWYQQKSSQAPKLLFHYYDKDFNNEADTPDNFQSRRPNTSFCFLDIRSPGLGDTAMYLCATAGTGPNQPQHFGDGTRLSIL.

This clonotype has only a few counts. The chain recombines TRBV29-1 with TRBJ2-4, with D uncertain. Trimming shortened V by 2 bases and J by 8 bases, and 7 bases separated the two germline ends. Germline assignment: CDR1 SQVTM and CDR2 ANQGSEA. CDR3 size: 11 residues. This CDR3 reads CSVESLDIQYF. CDR3 nucleotide sequence: TGCAGCGTTGAAAGCTTGGACATTCAGTACTTC.

This rearrangement joins TRBV6-1 to TRBJ2-1; D perhaps matches TRBD2 (6 bases). In germline, CDR1 is MNHNS, CDR2 SASEGT. V dropped 6 bases and J dropped 3 bases, with 15 bases sitting between them. This CDR3 contains 15 residues. The CDR3 protein is CASSPGGVVYNEQFF. Here the CDR3 DNA reads TGTGCCAGCAGCCCGGGCGGGGTAGTCTACAATGAGCAGTTCTTC.

This clonotype was seen repeatedly, ten times or more. This chain uses TRBV7-9 with TRBJ2-3; the D gene is possibly TRBD1 (6 bases). The CDR3 contains 14 residues. CDR1 and CDR2 (germline): SEHNR, FQNEAQ (reference sequence). V was clipped by 5 bases and J by 4 bases, with 13 bases between them. The CDR3 nucleotides read TGTGCCAGCAGCCGGACGACAGGCGCAGATACGCAGTATTTT. It encodes CASSRTTGADTQYF.

The rearrangement joins TRBV29-1 to TRBJ2-7; the D is unclear. Deletions cut 2 bases from V and 0 bases from J, with 5 bases between. Germline V lookup: CDR1 SQVTM, CDR2 ANQGSEA. The CDR3 has 12 amino acids. As DNA, the CDR3 is TGCAGCGTTGAATACGGCTCCTACGAGCAGTACTTC. Translated, it gives CSVEYGSYEQYF.

This clonotype has ten or more counts. The V gene is TRBV20-1, the J gene TRBJ2-5; 7 nucleotides align to TRBD1. Germline CDR1 reads DFQATT; CDR2 reads SNEGSKA (reference sequence). J gave up 1 base and V 4 bases, and 12 bases lay outside the gene matches. This CDR3 has 16 residues. The CDR3 loop is CSATPVDRAIQETQYF. The CDR3 DNA follows: TGCAGTGCTACCCCCGTAGACAGGGCTATCCAAGAGACCCAGTACTTC.

Many counts were recorded for this clonotype. The V gene is TRBV20-1, the J gene TRBJ2-1, with TRBD2 identical over 8 bases. CDR1 and CDR2 (germline): DFQATT, SNEGSKA (reference sequence). CDR3 length equals 13 residues. V lost 4 bases to trimming and J lost 1 base; unmatched junction nucleotides: 0. In DNA form, the CDR3 reads TGCAGTGCTATAGCGGGGTCCTACAATGAGCAGTTCTTC. This gives the protein CSAIAGSYNEQFF.

The V gene is TRBV5-1, the J gene TRBJ1-1; D gene unclear. CDR1 SGHRS and CDR2 YFSETQ come from the germline V gene. The CDR3 loop spans 18 amino acids. Trimming left V 2 bases short and J 5 bases short, with 25 bases between. CDR3 in amino acids: CASSLSNSGMNRRTEAFF. CDR3 nucleotide sequence: TGCGCCAGCAGCTTATCGAACAGCGGCATGAACAGACGAACTGAAGCTTTCTTT.

Ten or more counts support this clonotype. The rearrangement uses TRBV7-8 and TRBJ2-1, with D perhaps assigned TRBD1 or TRBD2 (5 bases each). Germline values: CDR1 SGHVS, CDR2 FQNEAQ. This CDR3 contains 14 residues. Trimming removed 8 bases at V and 3 bases at J, with 14 bases between. CDR3 sequence reads: CASRAGTVYNEQFF. For the CDR3, the DNA is TGTGCCAGCCGAGCCGGGACGGTCTACAATGAGCAGTTCTTC.

J is TRBJ2-7 and V is TRBV5-5, with D unresolved. Trimming left V 0 bases short and J 1 base short, with 8 bases between. Germline-derived CDR1 and CDR2 are SGHKS and YYEKEE (reference sequence). The CDR3 runs to 14 residues. As DNA, the CDR3 is TGTGCCAGCAGCTTGGAGGCCCATTCCTACGAGCAGTACTTC. It is translated as CASSLEAHSYEQYF. The entire variable domain, with the rest obtained from reference TRBV5-5 and TRBJ2-7, is as follows: DAGVTQSPTHLIKTRGQQVTLRCSPISGHKSVSWYQQVLGQGPQFIFQYYEKEERGRGNFPDRFSARQFPNYSSELNVNALLLGDSALYLCASSLEAHSYEQYFGPGTRLTVT.

In the case of this clonotype: A much larger clone lies one base from this, so it may be a read error. The J gene is TRBJ1-3, the V gene TRBV5-1; D ambiguous. Germline V gene sequence: CDR1 SGHRS, CDR2 YFSETQ. This CDR3 is 14 amino acids long. Trimming removed 4 bases at V and 7 bases at J, with 15 bases between. The CDR3 loop is CASSLWVERNTIYF. The CDR3 nucleotides read TGCGCCAGCAGCCTATGGGTCGAGCGGAACACCATATATTTT. The complete variable domain, with remaining parts taken from reference TRBV5-1 and TRBJ1-3, reads KAGVTQTPRYLIKTRGQQVTLSCSPISGHRSVSWYQQTPGQGLQFLFEYFSETQRNKGNFPGRFSGRQFSNSRSEMNVSTLELGDSALYLCASSLWVERNTIYFGEGSWLTVV.

This clonotype occurred a few times. V and J are TRBV6-1 and TRBJ2-7, with D perhaps matching TRBD1 (8 bases). The CDR3 totals 15 residues. Trimming pared 6 bases from V and 4 bases from J, leaving 19 bases between. Germline CDR1 MNHNS, CDR2 SASEGT. The chain's CDR3 is CASRQTGDYRYEQYF. The CDR3 DNA reads as TGTGCCAGCAGACAGACAGGGGACTACCGTTACGAGCAGTACTTC.

This clonotype was counted many times. The chain joins TRBV10-3 to TRBJ1-2, with 8 bases matching TRBD1. This CDR3 is 13 amino acids long. Looked up from germline, CDR1 is ENHRY and CDR2 is SYGVKD. V dropped 8 bases and J dropped 5; count of bases not matched to a gene: 7. The CDR3 region has the DNA TGTGCCATCCTAGGGCAGGGGGCATATGGCTACACCTTC. Translation gives CAILGQGAYGYTF.

The chain has TRBV5-1 and TRBJ2-4; 8 positions match TRBD1. Looked up from germline, CDR1 is SGHRS and CDR2 is YFSETQ. V was clipped by 1 base and J by 6 bases; unmatched bases: 3. The length of the CDR3 is 14 residues. The CDR3 protein is CASSLPGGGNIQYF. For the CDR3, the DNA is TGCGCCAGCAGCTTGCCAGGGGGCGGAAACATTCAGTACTTC.

This chain connects TRBV29-1 to TRBJ2-3, with 9 bases identical to TRBD2. Trimming at V came to 4 bases and at J to 4 bases, leaving 6 bases not matched to a gene. Germline CDR1 is SQVTM and CDR2 is ANQGSEA. The CDR3 loop spans 14 amino acids. CDR3 protein: CSVGSSGSSDTQYF. CDR3 DNA sequence: TGCAGCGTTGGTAGTAGCGGGAGTTCAGATACGCAGTATTTT.

This clonotype was seen only once. The gene calls are TRBV4-3 and TRBJ2-5; D may be TRBD1 (6 bases). Germline V gives CDR1 LGHNA, CDR2 YSLEER. Deletions cut 0 bases from V and 6 bases from J, with 14 bases between. This CDR3 spans 15 amino acids. The CDR3 sequence: CASSQDEGVGQTQYF. The CDR3 DNA is TGCGCCAGCAGCCAAGATGAGGGGGTAGGGCAGACCCAGTACTTC.

The gene calls are TRBV20-1 and TRBJ2-7, with 15 bases aligning to TRBD2. The CDR3 extends over 16 amino acids. In germline, CDR1 is DFQATT, CDR2 SNEGSKA (reference sequence). The junction had 8 bases not matched to a gene; V was cut back by 6 bases and J by 2 bases. CDR3 coding DNA: TGCAGTGCGACAGGGACTAGCGGGAGGTTAACCTACGAGCAGTACTTC. Translated, it gives CSATGTSGRLTYEQYF.

In its sample, this clonotype was seen a few times. The chain is built from TRBV20-1 and TRBJ1-6, with D unclear. The ends were cut back, 2 bases at V and 3 bases at J, with 17 bases in the middle. The CDR3 is 17 amino acids. Per the germline V gene, CDR1 is DFQATT and CDR2 is SNEGSKA (reference sequence). As DNA, the CDR3 is TGCAGTGCTAGAAAGGATCCGGGCCCTTTCTATAATTCACCCCTCCACTTT. The encoded protein is CSARKDPGPFYNSPLHF.

The chain uses TRBV7-9 and TRBJ2-7; tentatively, D is TRBD1 or TRBD2 (5 bases each). Between the trimmed V and J ends, which lost 0 bases and 6 bases, there was a span of 12 bases. Germline V gene sequence: CDR1 SEHNR, CDR2 FQNEAQ (reference sequence). The CDR3 length is 14 residues. CDR3 nucleotides: TGTGCCAGCAGCTTAGCAGGGGAGTCTTCCGAGCAGTACTTC. It specifies CASSLAGESSEQYF.

The rearrangement uses TRBV6-5 and TRBJ1-3; D unclear. Per germline, CDR1 MNHEY and CDR2 SVGAGI. V was shortened by 0 bases and J by 0 bases, with 9 bases between the two germline ends. The CDR3 runs to 16 residues. CDR3 DNA: TGTGCCAGCAGTTACTCTGGGCTACACTCTGGAAACACCATATATTTT. Protein: CASSYSGLHSGNTIYF.

This clonotype appeared a few times. The V call is TRBV20-1, the J call TRBJ2-7; 7 positions agree with TRBD2. CDR1 and CDR2 (germline): DFQATT, SNEGSKA (reference sequence). V gave up 8 bases and J gave up 0 bases; unmatched junction bases: 4. CDR3 size: 12 residues. CDR3: CSIGGSSYEQYF. In DNA, the CDR3 is TGCAGTATTGGCGGGAGCTCCTACGAGCAGTACTTC.

This clonotype showed up many times. The chain is built from TRBV9 and TRBJ2-7; D might be TRBD1 or TRBD2, each matching 5 bases. Trimming stripped 3 bases from V and 1 base from J, with 14 bases between. CDR3 length: 15 residues. From germline, CDR1 is SGDLS and CDR2 YYNGEE. CDR3 sequence (DNA): TGTGCCAGCAGCGCCTCGTCCGGGGCATCCTACGAGCAGTACTTC. It codes for CASSASSGASYEQYF.